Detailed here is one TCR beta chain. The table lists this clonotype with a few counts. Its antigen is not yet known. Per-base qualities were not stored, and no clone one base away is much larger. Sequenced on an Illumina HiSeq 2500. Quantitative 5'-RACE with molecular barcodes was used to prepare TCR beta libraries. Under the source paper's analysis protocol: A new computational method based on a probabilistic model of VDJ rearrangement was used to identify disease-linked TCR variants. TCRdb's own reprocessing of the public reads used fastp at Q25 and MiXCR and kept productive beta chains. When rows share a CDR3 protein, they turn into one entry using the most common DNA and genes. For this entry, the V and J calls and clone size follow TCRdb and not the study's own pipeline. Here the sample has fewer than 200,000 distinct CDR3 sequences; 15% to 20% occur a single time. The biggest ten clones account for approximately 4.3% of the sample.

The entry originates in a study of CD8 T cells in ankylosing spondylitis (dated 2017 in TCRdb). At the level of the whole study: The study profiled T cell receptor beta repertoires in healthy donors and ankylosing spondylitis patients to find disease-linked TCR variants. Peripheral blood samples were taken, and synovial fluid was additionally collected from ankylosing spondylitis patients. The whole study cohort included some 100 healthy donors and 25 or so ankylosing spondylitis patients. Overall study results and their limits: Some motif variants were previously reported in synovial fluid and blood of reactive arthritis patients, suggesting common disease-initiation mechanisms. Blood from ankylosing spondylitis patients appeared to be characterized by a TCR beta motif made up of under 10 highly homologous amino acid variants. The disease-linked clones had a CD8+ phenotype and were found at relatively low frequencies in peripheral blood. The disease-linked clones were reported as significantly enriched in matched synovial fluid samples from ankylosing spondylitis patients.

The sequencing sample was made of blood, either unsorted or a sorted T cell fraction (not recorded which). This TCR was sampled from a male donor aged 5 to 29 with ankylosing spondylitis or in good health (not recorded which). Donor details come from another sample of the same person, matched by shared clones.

The nucleotide sequence reads as follows: TGCAGTGCTGGAAGCGGGGCGGGAGATCCAGATACGCAGTATTTT. Its coded protein is CSAGSGAGDPDTQYF. Recombination linked TRBV20-1 to TRBJ2-3, and 7 junctional nucleotides match TRBD2. CDR1 and CDR2 were assigned from the germline V gene (reference sequence) as DFQATT and SNEGSKA. Including cysteine and phenylalanine, the CDR3 has 15 amino acids. Solely the CDR3 DNA is kept, with 45 bases framed from the first base. Trimmed from V: 5 bases; trimmed from J: 4 bases; junction bases lacking a gene match: 12.